Listed below are T cell receptor beta chains from one sample, sequenced in a study of blood T cell repertoires in COVID-19. Produced via immunoSEQ multiplex PCR; TCRdb's table is partial and in-frame only. In the table there are tens of thousands of clones, 86% of which are singletons. Sequences were obtained from peripheral blood. These receptors came from a human donor in a cohort sampled during active COVID-19. Both conserved end residues are part of each CDR3. D genes are given only for firm matches. Size values are once, few and many counts, or a class for expanded clones, and some rows have none.

cdr3_aa: CASSPDLAGGGQDTQYF
cdr3_nt: TGCGCCAGCAGCCCGGACCTAGCGGGAGGCGGTCAAGATACGCAGTATTTT
cdr3_length: 17
clone_size: -
j_call: TRBJ2-3
d_call: TRBD2
v_call: TRBV5-1

cdr3_aa: CASSERRTEDQPQHF
cdr3_nt: TGCGCCAGCAGTGAGCGACGTACGGAGGATCAGCCCCAGCATTTT
cdr3_length: 15
clone_size: once
j_call: TRBJ1-5
d_call: -
v_call: TRBV10-2

cdr3_aa: CASSLPPGQGCPNYGYTF
cdr3_nt: TGTGCCAGCAGCCTTCCCCCGGGACAGGGTTGCCCAAACTATGGCTACACCTTC
cdr3_length: 18
clone_size: -
j_call: TRBJ1-2
d_call: -
v_call: TRBV21-1

cdr3_aa: CAISGDSPSTDTQYF
cdr3_nt: TGTGCCATCAGCGGGGACAGCCCGAGCACAGATACGCAGTATTTT
cdr3_length: 15
clone_size: -
j_call: TRBJ2-3
d_call: TRBD1
v_call: TRBV10-3

cdr3_aa: CASSLQGGKLFF
cdr3_nt: TGTGCCAGCAGCCTGCAGGGAGGAAAACTGTTTTTT
cdr3_length: 12
clone_size: -
j_call: TRBJ1-4
d_call: -
v_call: TRBV14

cdr3_aa: CASSTDRGEQFF
cdr3_nt: TGTGCCAGCAGCACCGACAGGGGTGAGCAGTTCTTC
cdr3_length: 12
clone_size: -
j_call: TRBJ2-1
d_call: TRBD1
v_call: TRBV11-3

cdr3_aa: CARSFSGESGELFF
cdr3_nt: TGTGCCAGAAGCTTTTCAGGGGAGAGCGGGGAGCTGTTTTTT
cdr3_length: 14
clone_size: -
j_call: TRBJ2-2
d_call: -
v_call: TRBV5-3

cdr3_aa: CASTYWGGSTEAFF
cdr3_nt: TGTGCCAGTACCTACTGGGGGGGGAGCACTGAAGCTTTCTTT
cdr3_length: 14
clone_size: -
j_call: TRBJ1-1
d_call: -
v_call: TRBV19

cdr3_aa: CASSENRGGYTF
cdr3_nt: TGTGCCAGCAGTGAAAACAGGGGCGGCTACACCTTC
cdr3_length: 12
clone_size: -
j_call: TRBJ1-2
d_call: TRBD1
v_call: TRBV2

cdr3_aa: CASSQDRQAPEQYF
cdr3_nt: TGTGCCAGCAGCCAAGACCGACAGGCGCCCGAGCAGTACTTC
cdr3_length: 14
clone_size: -
j_call: TRBJ2-7
d_call: -
v_call: TRBV3-1/TRBV3-2

cdr3_aa: CASSFGPLAGELFF
cdr3_nt: TGTGCCAGCAGCTTTGGGCCCCTGGCCGGGGAGCTGTTTTTT
cdr3_length: 14
clone_size: -
j_call: TRBJ2-2
d_call: -
v_call: TRBV7-2

cdr3_aa: CASSLDMASYEQYF
cdr3_nt: TGTGCCAGCAGCTTAGATATGGCCTCCTACGAGCAGTACTTC
cdr3_length: 14
clone_size: -
j_call: TRBJ2-7
d_call: -
v_call: TRBV11-2

cdr3_aa: CASSPRGGSYEQYF
cdr3_nt: TGTGCCAGCAGTCCCCGGGGGGGAAGCTACGAGCAGTACTTC
cdr3_length: 14
clone_size: many
j_call: TRBJ2-7
d_call: TRBD2
v_call: TRBV6-2/TRBV6-3

cdr3_aa: CASSLSSLGYEQYF
cdr3_nt: TGTGCCAGCAGTTTGAGCTCTCTCGGGTACGAGCAGTACTTC
cdr3_length: 14
clone_size: -
j_call: TRBJ2-7
d_call: -
v_call: TRBV27

cdr3_aa: CASSLGTGLPLHF
cdr3_nt: TGTGCCAGCAGTTTGGGGACAGGGTTACCCCTCCACTTT
cdr3_length: 13
clone_size: -
j_call: TRBJ1-6
d_call: TRBD1
v_call: TRBV27

cdr3_aa: CASSTQGGNSPLHF
cdr3_nt: TGTGCCAGTAGTACACAGGGGGGAAATTCACCCCTCCACTTT
cdr3_length: 14
clone_size: -
j_call: TRBJ1-6
d_call: TRBD1
v_call: TRBV19

cdr3_aa: CASSPDKETQYF
cdr3_nt: TGCGCCAGCAGCCCGGACAAAGAGACCCAGTACTTC
cdr3_length: 12
clone_size: -
j_call: TRBJ2-5
d_call: -
v_call: TRBV4-1

cdr3_aa: CASSEARAGNTF
cdr3_nt: TGTGCCAGCAGTGAGGCCAGGGCGGGGAACACCTTC
cdr3_length: 12
clone_size: -
j_call: TRBJ1-2
d_call: -
v_call: TRBV6-1

cdr3_aa: CASSLTGFLYEQYF
cdr3_nt: TGTGCCAGCTCACTCACCGGGTTCCTCTACGAGCAGTACTTC
cdr3_length: 14
clone_size: -
j_call: TRBJ2-7
d_call: -
v_call: TRBV18

cdr3_aa: CASSPLGGRTGELFF
cdr3_nt: TGTGCCAGCAGTCCTTTGGGCGGGAGGACCGGGGAGCTGTTTTTT
cdr3_length: 15
clone_size: -
j_call: TRBJ2-2
d_call: TRBD2
v_call: TRBV5-6

cdr3_aa: CASSLLAGGAQSSYEQYF
cdr3_nt: TGTGCCAGCAGTTTATTAGCGGGGGGGGCTCAAAGCTCCTACGAGCAGTACTTC
cdr3_length: 18
clone_size: -
j_call: TRBJ2-7
d_call: TRBD2
v_call: TRBV27

cdr3_aa: CASSIGGTGEFF
cdr3_nt: TGTGCCAGTAGTATAGGTGGGACAGGGGAGTTCTTC
cdr3_length: 12
clone_size: -
j_call: TRBJ2-1
d_call: TRBD1
v_call: TRBV19

cdr3_aa: CSASGEANTGELFF
cdr3_nt: TGCAGTGCTAGTGGCGAAGCGAACACCGGGGAGCTGTTTTTT
cdr3_length: 14
clone_size: -
j_call: TRBJ2-2
d_call: -
v_call: TRBV20-1

cdr3_aa: CASSLGLAGVNYEQYF
cdr3_nt: TGTGCCAGCAGCTTAGGACTAGCGGGAGTTAACTACGAGCAGTACTTC
cdr3_length: 16
clone_size: -
j_call: TRBJ2-7
d_call: TRBD2
v_call: TRBV7-2

cdr3_aa: CASSQAKNTGELFF
cdr3_nt: TGCGCCAGCAGCCAAGCTAAGAACACCGGGGAGCTGTTTTTT
cdr3_length: 14
clone_size: -
j_call: TRBJ2-2
d_call: -
v_call: TRBV4-3

cdr3_aa: CASQTNRRTEAFF
cdr3_nt: TGTGCCAGTCAAACAAACAGAAGGACTGAAGCTTTCTTT
cdr3_length: 13
clone_size: -
j_call: TRBJ1-1
d_call: -
v_call: TRBV19

cdr3_aa: CASSSGGLVRQHF
cdr3_nt: TGTGCCAGCAGCTCCGGAGGTTTAGTTCGCCAGCATTTT
cdr3_length: 13
clone_size: -
j_call: TRBJ1-5
d_call: -
v_call: TRBV5-6

cdr3_aa: CASSSSRDSSYGYTF
cdr3_nt: TGCGCCAGCAGCAGTAGCCGGGACAGCTCCTATGGCTACACCTTC
cdr3_length: 15
clone_size: -
j_call: TRBJ1-2
d_call: TRBD1
v_call: TRBV5-1